Shown below are 27 T cell receptor beta chains from a single sample sequenced in a study of CD8+ T cells in alopecia areata. As the sequencing template, cDNA was produced by extracting RNA and reverse transcribing it. Profiled with immunoSEQ multiplex PCR; TCRdb holds only in-frame clones, not every one. The sample has about 130,000 clones; roughly 61% are singletons. The starting material was CD4+ T cells sorted from blood, obtained at week 0. Every receptor here comes from a human donor with alopecia areata.

This chain joins TRBV19 and TRBJ1-5; 12 bases fit TRBD1. Germline V lookup: CDR1 LNHDA, CDR2 SQIVND (reference sequence). This CDR3 has 18 residues. The J segment lost 6 bases and the V segment lost 4 bases, leaving 13 bases of the junction unmatched. This CDR3 reads CASSTAGTGGLLGQPQHF. The CDR3 DNA follows: TGTGCCAGTAGTACTGCCGGGACAGGGGGCCTCCTTGGTCAGCCCCAGCATTTT.

The chain employs TRBV28 and TRBJ1-5; D is undetermined. Deletions cut 3 bases from V and 2 bases from J, with 8 bases between. CDR3 length: 14 residues. Germline lookup yields CDR1 MDHEN and CDR2 SYDVKM. Here the CDR3 reads CASSLGWGNQPQHF. CDR3 DNA sequence: TGTGCCAGCAGTTTGGGGTGGGGCAATCAGCCCCAGCATTTT.

This clone was detected only a few times. V and J are TRBV29-1 and TRBJ1-2; 7 bases map to TRBD1. Unmatched junction bases numbered 8, after V lost 4 bases and J lost 6 bases. Germline assignment: CDR1 SQVTM and CDR2 ANQGSEA. The CDR3 has 13 residues. The CDR3 DNA reads as TGCAGCGTTGGGAGGGGGCGCGCCGATGGCTACACCTTC. This gives the protein CSVGRGRADGYTF.

This clone was observed a handful of times. J is TRBJ2-7 and V is TRBV30; maybe TRBD2 (6 bases). Trimming removed 3 bases at V and 7 bases at J, with 16 bases between. CDR3 size: 13 residues. Germline V lookup: CDR1 GTSNPN, CDR2 SVGIG (reference sequence). DNA of the CDR3: TGTGCCTGGAGACGACTAGTCTCCCGAGAGCAGTACTTC. This encodes CAWRRLVSREQYF.

The chain joins TRBV5-4 to TRBJ2-4; possible D gene TRBD2, 5 bases. This CDR3 is built from 14 residues. Germline V gene data show CDR1 as SGHNT and CDR2 as YYREEE (reference sequence). Between the trimmed V and J ends, which lost 4 bases and 1 base, there was a span of 9 bases. The CDR3 bases are TGTGCCAGCAGCCTCCCGGGGGCCAAAAACATTCAGTACTTC. Translation: CASSLPGAKNIQYF.

This CDR3 is CASSYFDGGSPLHF. DNA of the CDR3: TGTGCCAGCAGCTACTTTGACGGGGGGAGTCCCCTCCACTTT. This rearrangement joins TRBV7-9 to TRBJ1-6, with D perhaps TRBD1 (5 bases). V was trimmed by 4 bases and J by 13 bases, leaving 17 bases between them. The germline gives CDR1 SEHNR, CDR2 FQNEAQ (reference sequence). This CDR3 has 14 residues.

The gene calls are TRBV13 and TRBJ2-5; 7 bases fit TRBD1. The CDR3 runs to 14 residues. V shed 3 bases and J 5 bases; nucleotides not matched to a gene: 6. Germline V gene sequence: CDR1 PRHDT, CDR2 FYEKMQ (reference sequence). CDR3 in DNA: TGTGCCAGCAGCTTGCAGGGGGTTAGTGAGACCCAGTACTTC. This encodes CASSLQGVSETQYF. The whole variable domain, remainder taken from reference TRBV13 and TRBJ2-5, is AAGVIQSPRHLIKEKRETATLKCYPIPRHDTVYWYQQGPGQDPQFLISFYEKMQSDKGSIPDRFSAQQFSDYHSELNMSSLELGDSALYFCASSLQGVSETQYFGPGTRLLVL.

This chain uses TRBV5-1 with TRBJ1-6; D is perhaps TRBD1 (6 bases). The CDR3 loop spans 15 amino acids. V lost 4 bases and J 9 bases, leaving 17 bases between the germline ends. Germline CDR1 and CDR2: SGHRS and YFSETQ. The CDR3 nucleotides are TGCGCCAGCAGCCCAAACACAGGGAGCGGTTCACCCCTCCACTTT. Translation: CASSPNTGSGSPLHF.

This clone was counted between two and nine times. The chain is built from TRBV7-2 and TRBJ2-7; a weak D match, TRBD2 (6 bases). V lost 5 bases, J lost 0 bases, and 17 bases lay in between. CDR1 and CDR2 from the germline V gene are SGHTA and FQGNSA. The CDR3 spans 16 residues. The CDR3 nucleotides are TGTGCCAGCAGCCCCCTGGGGCTAGCGACCTCCTACGAGCAGTACTTC. It encodes CASSPLGLATSYEQYF.

This chain connects TRBV29-1 to TRBJ2-7; TRBD1 agrees at 8 bases. The CDR3 runs to 13 residues. The germline V gene has CDR1 SQVTM and CDR2 ANQGSEA. The V and J ends lost 0 bases and 6 bases, in that order; junction bases with no gene match: 4. The CDR3 bases are TGCAGCGTTGAAGACCCCAGGGGGCGCGAGCAGTACTTC. The encoded protein is CSVEDPRGREQYF.

This clone was seen only a few times. The gene calls are TRBV5-1 and TRBJ2-7, with TRBD1 identical over 9 bases. CDR1 SGHRS and CDR2 YFSETQ come from the germline V gene. V was pared by 2 bases and J by 5 bases, with 11 bases of the junction left unmatched. The CDR3 totals 16 residues. The CDR3 DNA reads TGCGCCAGCAGCTTAGAGGCGTCGGGACAGGGTAACGAGCAGTACTTC. Its translation: CASSLEASGQGNEQYF. Full variable domain (rest looked up from reference TRBV5-1 and TRBJ2-7): KAGVTQTPRYLIKTRGQQVTLSCSPISGHRSVSWYQQTPGQGLQFLFEYFSETQRNKGNFPGRFSGRQFSNSRSEMNVSTLELGDSALYLCASSLEASGQGNEQYFGPGTRLTVT.

The chain is built from TRBV5-1 and TRBJ1-4, with D perhaps TRBD1 (6 bases). The V end was cut by 3 bases, the J end by 2 bases, with 14 bases between. Germline V gives CDR1 SGHRS, CDR2 YFSETQ. CDR3 length: 16 residues. DNA of the CDR3: TGCGCCAGCAGCTCGGGGGCGCTTGGGACTAATGAAAAACTGTTTTTT. The encoded protein is CASSSGALGTNEKLFF.

The rearrangement joins TRBV29-1 to TRBJ2-5, with D perhaps TRBD2 (5 bases). The CDR3 contains 13 residues. V shed 7 bases and J shed 1 base, with 13 bases lying between them. Germline loops: CDR1 SQVTM, CDR2 ANQGSEA. The CDR3 sequence is CSGGPGIQETQYF. The CDR3 bases are TGCAGCGGTGGACCGGGGATCCAAGAGACCCAGTACTTC.

This chain connects TRBV7-2 to TRBJ2-3, with TRBD2 matching 10 bases. The J segment lost 1 base and the V segment lost 0 bases, leaving 4 bases of the junction unmatched. CDR1 and CDR2 (germline): SGHTA, FQGNSA. The CDR3 is made up of 17 amino acids. CDR3 amino acids: CASSLARTSGGTDTQYF. The CDR3 DNA follows: TGTGCCAGCAGCTTAGCGCGCACTAGCGGGGGCACAGATACGCAGTATTTT.

This clone has just a few counts. The DNA of the CDR3 is TGTGCCAGCAGTCCAATGCGGACCGCCTTGGACAATGAGCAGTTCTTC. Protein sequence: CASSPMRTALDNEQFF. The gene calls are TRBV7-7 and TRBJ2-1; D uncertain. Germline-derived CDR1 and CDR2 are SSHAT and FNYEAQ (reference sequence). The CDR3 runs to 16 residues. V lost 6 bases, J lost 5 bases, and 20 bases lay in between.

This clone was seen only a few times. This sequence joins TRBV6-1 and TRBJ1-3, with D hard to call. The CDR3 is 13 amino acids. V lost 10 bases and J 3 bases, leaving 13 bases between the germline ends. Germline V gene lookup returns CDR1 MNHNS and CDR2 SASEGT. The CDR3 sequence is CAIAEELGNTIYF. The CDR3 nucleotides are TGTGCCATCGCGGAGGAACTTGGAAACACCATATATTTT.

CDR3 loop: CAWSAGRGQPQHF. CDR3 DNA sequence: TGTGCCTGGAGTGCAGGGAGGGGACAGCCCCAGCATTTT. The chain employs TRBV30 and TRBJ1-5, with a weak D call TRBD1 (5 bases). Trimming removed 1 base from V and 7 bases from J, with 11 bases in between. Germline CDR1 is GTSNPN and CDR2 is SVGIG (reference sequence). This CDR3 is built from 13 residues.

V gene TRBV7-2 combines with J gene TRBJ1-6; 9 bases fit TRBD1. The CDR3 consists of 15 residues. CDR1 and CDR2 from the germline V gene are SGHTA and FQGNSA. J lost 9 bases, V lost 5 bases, and 8 bases had no gene match. The CDR3: CASSGMTDRGSPLHF. CDR3 DNA sequence: TGTGCCAGCAGCGGGATGACGGACAGGGGTTCACCCCTCCACTTT.

This clone was counted a few times. This chain joins TRBV15 and TRBJ2-7; D may be TRBD1 or TRBD2 (5 bases each). V dropped 8 bases and J dropped 5 bases, with 16 bases sitting between them. Germline V gene data show CDR1 as LNHNV and CDR2 as YYDKDF (reference sequence). CDR3 size: 13 residues. Written as DNA, the CDR3 is TGTGCCACCCAAGAGGGGTCCTTGGACGAGCAGTACTTC. As protein: CATQEGSLDEQYF.

This sequence joins TRBV7-2 and TRBJ2-3; 9 bases fit TRBD2. Germline-derived CDR1 and CDR2 are SGHTA and FQGNSA. The CDR3 runs to 15 residues. V lost 5 bases to trimming and J lost 3 bases; unmatched junction nucleotides: 6. This CDR3 is CASSVRAGGTDTQYF. CDR3 DNA: TGTGCCAGCAGCGTCAGAGCGGGGGGAACAGATACGCAGTATTTT. The variable domain in full, with the rest retrieved from reference TRBV7-2 and TRBJ2-3, is GAGVSQSPSNKVTEKGKDVELRCDPISGHTALYWYRQSLGQGLEFLIYFQGNSAPDKSGLPSDRFSAERTGGSVSTLTIQRTQQEDSAVYLCASSVRAGGTDTQYFGPGTRLTVL.

The chain combines TRBV7-9 with TRBJ1-5; D remains unclear. The CDR3 runs to 14 residues. The V gene's germline CDR1 is SEHNR and CDR2 FQNEAQ (reference sequence). Trimming took off 4 bases at V and 3 bases at J, with 10 bases between the two ends. The CDR3 sequence is CASSSDGLNQPQHF. In DNA, the CDR3 is TGTGCCAGCAGCTCGGACGGACTCAATCAGCCCCAGCATTTT.

This clone came up a few times. The chain couples TRBV18 to TRBJ1-1; no clear D. V lost 2 bases and J lost 1, with 11 bases in between. The CDR3 has 15 amino acids. The germline gives CDR1 KGHSH, CDR2 LQKENI. Here the CDR3 DNA reads TGTGCCAGCTCACCAGCCCTGGTTGGGAACACTGAAGCTTTCTTT. This translates into CASSPALVGNTEAFF.

V and J are TRBV11-2 and TRBJ2-7; possibly TRBD1 for D (6 bases). Germline-derived CDR1 and CDR2 are SGHAT and FQNNGV. The V gene lost 5 bases and the J gene lost 5 bases, with 16 bases spanning the gap. This CDR3 has 14 amino acids. The CDR3 is CASSPLQGDHEQYF. CDR3 nucleotides: TGTGCCAGCAGCCCCCTACAGGGTGACCACGAGCAGTACTTC.

The gene calls are TRBV7-9 and TRBJ2-7; TRBD2 agrees at 7 bases. The CDR3 runs to 15 residues. The germline V gene encodes CDR1 SEHNR and CDR2 FQNEAQ (reference sequence). V lost 0 bases, J lost 4 bases, and 6 bases stayed unmatched. The CDR3 reads CASSLAGSGSYEQYF. The CDR3 DNA is TGTGCCAGCAGCTTAGCTGGTAGCGGGTCTTACGAGCAGTACTTC.

The V and J genes are TRBV29-1 and TRBJ1-2, with unresolved D. Germline V gene lookup returns CDR1 SQVTM and CDR2 ANQGSEA. V was pared by 2 bases and J by 5 bases, with 12 bases between. The CDR3 is made up of 13 amino acids. CDR3 nucleotides: TGCAGCGTTGAACTCCCTCTGGGTTATGGCTACACCTTC. This gives the protein CSVELPLGYGYTF.

The J gene is TRBJ2-1, the V gene TRBV19, with 11 bases identical to TRBD2. After removal of 5 bases from V and 7 bases from J, the junction contained 7 bases not matched to a gene. In germline, CDR1 is LNHDA, CDR2 SQIVND (reference sequence). The CDR3 length is 15 residues. The CDR3 nucleotides read TGTGCCAGTAGTCCTAGCGGGGGGATCGGGAATGAGCAGTTCTTC. It codes for CASSPSGGIGNEQFF.

The chain carries TRBV29-1 and TRBJ2-1; 8 nucleotides line up with TRBD1. After removal of 5 bases from V and 5 bases from J, the junction contained 5 bases not matched to a gene. The CDR3 has 13 amino acids. From germline, CDR1 is SQVTM and CDR2 ANQGSEA. The CDR3 protein is CSVSRQGNNEQFF. For the CDR3, the DNA is TGCAGCGTTAGCCGACAGGGGAACAATGAGCAGTTCTTC.